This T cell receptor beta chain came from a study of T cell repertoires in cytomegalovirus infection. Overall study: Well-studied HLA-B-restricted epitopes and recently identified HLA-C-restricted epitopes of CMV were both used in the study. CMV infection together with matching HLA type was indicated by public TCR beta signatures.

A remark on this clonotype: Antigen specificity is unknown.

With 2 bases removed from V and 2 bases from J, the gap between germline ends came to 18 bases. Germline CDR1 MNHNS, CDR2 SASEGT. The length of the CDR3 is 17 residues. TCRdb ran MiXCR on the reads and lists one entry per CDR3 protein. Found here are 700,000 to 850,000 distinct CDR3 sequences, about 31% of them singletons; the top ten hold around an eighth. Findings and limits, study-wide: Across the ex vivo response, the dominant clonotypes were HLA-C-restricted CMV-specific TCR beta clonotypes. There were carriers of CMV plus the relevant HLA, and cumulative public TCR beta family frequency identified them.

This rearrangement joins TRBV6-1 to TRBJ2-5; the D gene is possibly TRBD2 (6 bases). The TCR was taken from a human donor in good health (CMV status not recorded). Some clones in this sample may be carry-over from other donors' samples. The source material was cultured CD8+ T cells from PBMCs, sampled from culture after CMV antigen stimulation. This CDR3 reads CASSEPWNSGAQETQYF. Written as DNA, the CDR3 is TGTGCCAGCAGTGAACCTTGGAATAGCGGTGCTCAAGAGACCCAGTACTTC.